This T cell receptor beta chain was sequenced during a study of T cells in Graves' hyperthyroidism and ophthalmopathy. Looking at the study overall: It was at initial diagnosis, before any treatment, that peripheral blood was collected. Study results and limitations: Blood also contained most expanded thyroid clonotypes above 0.001. Ophthalmopathy, which appeared later, was predicted by the model a median approximately six months before onset.

Patients were excluded because of uncontrolled infection, other autoimmune disease, pregnancy or lactation. Amplified regions were TCR beta CDR3 sequences from RNA transcripts. An initial round of RT-PCR targeting the TCR CDR3 relied on the HTBI primer set. MiXCR, run by TCRdb on the multiplex PCR reads, gives a single entry per CDR3 protein. The table shows some 580,000 distinct CDR3 sequences, with roughly a sixth occurring only once. In its sample, this clonotype was seen a few times. The target antigen is unknown. V gave up 0 bases and J gave up 4 bases; unmatched junction bases: 4. This CDR3 spans 15 amino acids. Germline CDR1 is SEHNR and CDR2 is FQNEAQ (reference sequence).

The receptor was derived from a woman in her thirties or forties with Graves' ophthalmopathy. The chain couples TRBV7-9 to TRBJ2-5, with 8 bases aligning to TRBD2. The sequenced sample consisted of blood. CDR3 sequence (DNA): TGTGCCAGCAGCTTAGCGCTTACTAGCGGAGAGACCCAGTACTTC. Translating gives CASSLALTSGETQYF.